This entry lists 14 T cell receptor beta chains sequenced from one sample in a study of blood T cells in healthy people across ages. Together with a sample-barcoded 5' primer, a J-beta primer mix was included in a second PCR lasting roughly 7 to 11 cycles. TCRdb fed the 5' RACE reads into MiXCR, producing one record per CDR3 protein. The sample yields about 1.6 million distinct CDR3 sequences, 30% to 40% seen once. Sequenced: blood. The receptors stem from a woman aged 30 to 39 in good health.

This chain joins TRBV6-6 and TRBJ1-2; TRBD1 aligns across 7 bases. This CDR3 has 15 amino acids. Germline V gene lookup returns CDR1 MNHNY and CDR2 SVGAGI (reference sequence). V was clipped by 7 bases and J by 0 bases; unmatched bases: 8. The CDR3 is CASTRTGLANYGYTF. The CDR3 nucleotides are TGTGCCAGCACTAGGACAGGCCTAGCTAACTATGGCTACACCTTC.

This clonotype was seen only a few times. This chain connects TRBV4-1 to TRBJ2-3; 7 positions agree with TRBD2. The CDR3 is 14 residues long. V gave up 8 bases and J gave up 10 bases; unmatched junction bases: 15. Germline V CDR1 and CDR2: MGHRA, YSYEKL. The CDR3 DNA is TGCGCCAGCCGCGGGGGACCCTCGGGGGGTGCGCAGTATTTT. This encodes CASRGGPSGGAQYF.

The V call is TRBV27, the J call TRBJ1-2; the match to TRBD1 covers 9 bases. Germline CDR1 and CDR2: MNHEY and SMNVEV (reference sequence). The CDR3 is 15 amino acids. J was trimmed by 6 bases and V by 4 bases; bases with no gene match: 9. DNA for the CDR3: TGTGCCAGCAGTTCGTCCCTTACAGGGGGCGATGGCTACACCTTC. Amino acids: CASSSSLTGGDGYTF.

The chain couples TRBV6-1 to TRBJ2-7; TRBD2 matches 8 bases. The ends lost 3 bases at V and 0 bases at J; junction bases unmatched: 10. The germline CDR1 and CDR2 sequences are MNHNS and SASEGT. The CDR3 runs 17 residues. In DNA form, the CDR3 reads TGTGCCAGCAGTGATGGGAGGACTAGCCCCTTCTCCTACGAGCAGTACTTC. Protein product: CASSDGRTSPFSYEQYF.

This chain links TRBV4-1 with TRBJ2-3; D might be TRBD2 (5 bases). CDR1 is MGHRA and CDR2 is YSYEKL in the germline V gene. CDR3 length: 16 amino acids. With 4 bases removed from V and 1 base from J, the gap between germline ends came to 15 bases. In nucleotides, the CDR3 is TGCGCCAGCAGCCCCCTGAGCGGCCCGGGCACAGATACGCAGTATTTT. Protein sequence: CASSPLSGPGTDTQYF.

V usage is TRBV7-9 and J usage is TRBJ2-7; TRBD1 matches at 8 bases. This CDR3 is 17 amino acids long. CDR1 is SEHNR and CDR2 is FQNEAQ in the germline V gene (reference sequence). V lost 5 bases to trimming and J lost 2 bases; unmatched junction nucleotides: 14. CDR3 in amino acids: CASSPTPGTGRAYEQYF. DNA of the CDR3: TGTGCCAGCAGCCCAACCCCCGGGACAGGCCGCGCCTACGAGCAGTACTTC. Filled out from reference TRBV7-9 and TRBJ2-7, the complete variable domain reads DTGVSQNPRHKITKRGQNVTFRCDPISEHNRLYWYRQTLGQGPEFLTYFQNEAQLEKSRLLSDRFSAERPKGSFSTLEIQRTEQGDSAMYLCASSPTPGTGRAYEQYFGPGTRLTVT.

J is TRBJ2-3 and V is TRBV5-1; TRBD2 agrees at 10 bases. The CDR3 covers 15 residues. J gave up 5 bases and V 1 base, and 4 bases lay outside the gene matches. In germline, CDR1 is SGHRS, CDR2 YFSETQ. The CDR3 DNA reads as TGCGCCAGCAGCTTGCCAGCGGGGGGGGGAGATACGCAGTATTTT. It yields the protein CASSLPAGGGDTQYF.

V and J are TRBV29-1 and TRBJ2-3, with 9 bases fitting TRBD2. The CDR3 extends over 17 amino acids. Germline V gives CDR1 SQVTM, CDR2 ANQGSEA. The V and J ends lost 6 bases and 4 bases, in that order; junction bases with no gene match: 17. CDR3 coding DNA: TGCAGCGTGAGGAAGCGGGGGGCTTCCCATAGCGCAGATACGCAGTATTTT. It specifies CSVRKRGASHSADTQYF.

The gene calls are TRBV6-1 and TRBJ2-1; possible D gene TRBD2, 6 bases. V lost 4 bases, J lost 6 bases, and 25 bases lay in between. This CDR3 is built from 18 residues. CDR1 and CDR2 (germline): MNHNS, SASEGT. In nucleotides, the CDR3 is TGTGCCAGCAGTGGGGTGCGGGATTCCTACCTCTCGGGCAATGAGCAGTTCTTC. It is translated as CASSGVRDSYLSGNEQFF.

Of note for this clonotype: Its ends do not fully match the called genes, so a read error is possible. The genes are TRBV4-1 and TRBJ1-1; 10 bases fit TRBD1. The CDR3 covers 17 residues. In germline, CDR1 is MGHRA, CDR2 YSYEKL. This CDR3 reads CTSSQGGLRDRGAEAFF. The CDR3 DNA follows: TGCACCAGCAGCCAAGGGGGGCTCCGGGACAGGGGCGCTGAAGCTTTCTTT.

This clonotype has just a few counts. This chain uses TRBV29-1 with TRBJ1-1; 10 nucleotides align to TRBD1. CDR3 size: 13 residues. Germline CDR1 is SQVTM and CDR2 is ANQGSEA. Trimming cost V 7 bases and J 3 bases; bases outside gene matches: 5. The CDR3 DNA sequence: TGCAGCGCGCGGACAGGGGGGGACACTGAAGCTTTCTTT. Translation: CSARTGGDTEAFF.

This chain connects TRBV9 to TRBJ2-5; TRBD2 matches 8 bases. The CDR3 length is 18 residues. Per the germline V gene, CDR1 is SGDLS and CDR2 is YYNGEE. J was trimmed by 11 bases and V by 0 bases; bases with no gene match: 21. The CDR3 reads CASSVAQGSAGAYNEQYF. Here the CDR3 DNA reads TGTGCCAGCAGCGTAGCCCAAGGATCAGCGGGGGCTTACAATGAGCAGTACTTC.

This clonotype was counted a few times. CDR3 coding DNA: TGTGCCAGCAGTGAAGACCCCGGGGTTCAGTACGAGCAGTACTTC. Encoded protein: CASSEDPGVQYEQYF. V and J are TRBV6-1 and TRBJ2-7; D might be TRBD2 (5 bases). Per germline, CDR1 MNHNS and CDR2 SASEGT. The CDR3 is 15 amino acids. V lost 1 base and J lost 4, with 14 bases in between.

This clonotype was picked up many times. This chain links TRBV29-1 with TRBJ2-7, with 9 nucleotides matching TRBD2. The CDR3 sequence is 13 residues long. The V gene's germline CDR1 is SQVTM and CDR2 ANQGSEA. V gave up 5 bases and J gave up 5 bases; unmatched junction bases: 7. The CDR3 loop is CSVLAGTRDEQYF. The DNA for the CDR3 is TGCAGCGTTCTAGCGGGAACCAGGGACGAGCAGTACTTC.